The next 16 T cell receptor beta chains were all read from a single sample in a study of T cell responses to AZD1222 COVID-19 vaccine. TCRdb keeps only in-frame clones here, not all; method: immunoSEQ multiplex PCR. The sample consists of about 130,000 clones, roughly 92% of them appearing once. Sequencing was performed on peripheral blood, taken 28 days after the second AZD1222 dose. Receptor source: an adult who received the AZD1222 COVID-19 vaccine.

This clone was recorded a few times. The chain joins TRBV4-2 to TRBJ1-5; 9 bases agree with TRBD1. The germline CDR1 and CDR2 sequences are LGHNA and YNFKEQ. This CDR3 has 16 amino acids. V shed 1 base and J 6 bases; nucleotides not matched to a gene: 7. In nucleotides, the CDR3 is TGTGCCAGCAGCCAAGGGACAGGGGTTGAGAGTCAGCCCCAGCATTTT. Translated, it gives CASSQGTGVESQPQHF.

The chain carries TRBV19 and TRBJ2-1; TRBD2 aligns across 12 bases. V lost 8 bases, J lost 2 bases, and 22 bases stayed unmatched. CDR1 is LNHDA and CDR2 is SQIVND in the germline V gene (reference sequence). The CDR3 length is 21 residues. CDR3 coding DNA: TGTGCCAGTCGCCGTTACTTCCTAGCGGGGGGGAGGGAAGTTCCCTACAATGAGCAGTTCTTC. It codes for CASRRYFLAGGREVPYNEQFF.

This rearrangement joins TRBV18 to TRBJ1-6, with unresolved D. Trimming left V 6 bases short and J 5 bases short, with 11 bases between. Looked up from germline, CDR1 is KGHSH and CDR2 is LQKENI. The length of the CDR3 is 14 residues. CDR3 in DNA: TGTGCCAGCTCGCCGAGACTAGATAATTCACCCCTCCACTTT. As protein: CASSPRLDNSPLHF.

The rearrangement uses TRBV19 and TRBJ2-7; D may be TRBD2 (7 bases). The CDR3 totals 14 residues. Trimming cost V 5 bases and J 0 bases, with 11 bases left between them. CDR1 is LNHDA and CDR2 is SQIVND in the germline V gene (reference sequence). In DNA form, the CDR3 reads TGTGCCAGTAGTGGGGGCGGGGGCTCCTACGAGCAGTACTTC. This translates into CASSGGGGSYEQYF.

CDR3 DNA: TGTGCCAGCAGCTCCCAGGGACAGGGCCCCTTCGGGCAGCCCCAGCATTTT. It yields the protein CASSSQGQGPFGQPQHF. The genes are TRBV7-9 and TRBJ1-5; 9 nucleotides match TRBD1. Trimming at V came to 4 bases and at J to 7 bases, leaving 14 bases not matched to a gene. This CDR3 is built from 17 residues. CDR1 and CDR2 (germline): SEHNR, FQNEAQ (reference sequence).

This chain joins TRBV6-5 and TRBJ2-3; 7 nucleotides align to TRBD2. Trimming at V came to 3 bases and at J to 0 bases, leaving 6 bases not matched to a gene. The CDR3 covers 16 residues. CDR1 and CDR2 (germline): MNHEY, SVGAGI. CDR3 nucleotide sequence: TGTGCCAGCAGTTATCAGGGCGGGAGAAGCACAGATACGCAGTATTTT. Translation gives CASSYQGGRSTDTQYF.

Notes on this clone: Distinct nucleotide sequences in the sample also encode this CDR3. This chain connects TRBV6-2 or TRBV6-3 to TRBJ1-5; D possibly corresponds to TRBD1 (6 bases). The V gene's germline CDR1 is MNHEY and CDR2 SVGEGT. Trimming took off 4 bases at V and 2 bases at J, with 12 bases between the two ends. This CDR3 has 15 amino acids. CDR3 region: CASSSTGFGNQPQHF. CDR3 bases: TGTGCCAGCAGTTCCACAGGGTTCGGCAATCAGCCCCAGCATTTT.

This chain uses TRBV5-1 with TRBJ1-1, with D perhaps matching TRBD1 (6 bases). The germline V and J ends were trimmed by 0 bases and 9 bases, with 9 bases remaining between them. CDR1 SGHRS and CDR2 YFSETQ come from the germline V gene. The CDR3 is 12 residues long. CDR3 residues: CASSLDRVQAFF. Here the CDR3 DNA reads TGCGCCAGCAGCTTGGACAGGGTTCAAGCTTTCTTT.

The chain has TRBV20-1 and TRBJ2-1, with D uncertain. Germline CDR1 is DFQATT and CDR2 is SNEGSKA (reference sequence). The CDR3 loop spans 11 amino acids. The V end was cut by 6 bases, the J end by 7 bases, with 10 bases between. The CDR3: CSAPRGNEQFF. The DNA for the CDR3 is TGCAGTGCGCCGAGAGGTAATGAGCAGTTCTTC.

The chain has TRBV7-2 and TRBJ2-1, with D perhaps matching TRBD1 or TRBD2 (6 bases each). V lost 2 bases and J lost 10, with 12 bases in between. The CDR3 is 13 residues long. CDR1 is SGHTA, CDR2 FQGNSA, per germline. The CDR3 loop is CASSLSRGGEQFF. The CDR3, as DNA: TGTGCCAGCAGCTTAAGCAGGGGAGGCGAGCAGTTCTTC.

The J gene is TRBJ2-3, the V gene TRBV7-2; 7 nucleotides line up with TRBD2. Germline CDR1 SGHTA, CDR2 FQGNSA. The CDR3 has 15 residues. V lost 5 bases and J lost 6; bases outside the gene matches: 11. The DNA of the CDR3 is TGTGCCAGCAGCCTCATTTGGGGAGGGGTTGATACGCAGTATTTT. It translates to CASSLIWGGVDTQYF.

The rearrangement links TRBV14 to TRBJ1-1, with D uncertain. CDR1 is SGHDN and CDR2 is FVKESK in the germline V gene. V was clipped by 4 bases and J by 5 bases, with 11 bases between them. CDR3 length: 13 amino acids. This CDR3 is CASSPRLGTEAFF. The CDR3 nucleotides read TGTGCCAGCAGCCCGAGGTTGGGGACTGAAGCTTTCTTT.

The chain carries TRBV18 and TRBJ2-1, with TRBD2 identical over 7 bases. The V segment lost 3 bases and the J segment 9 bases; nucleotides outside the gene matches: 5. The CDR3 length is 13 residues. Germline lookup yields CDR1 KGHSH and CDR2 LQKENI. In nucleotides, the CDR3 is TGTGCCAGCTCACCGCGCGGGGGATCTGAGCAGTTCTTC. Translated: CASSPRGGSEQFF.

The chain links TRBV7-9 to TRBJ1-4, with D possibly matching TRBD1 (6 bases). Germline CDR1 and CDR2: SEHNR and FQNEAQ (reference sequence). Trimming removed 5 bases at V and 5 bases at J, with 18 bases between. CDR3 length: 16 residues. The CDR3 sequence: CASSPLRGEGNEKLFF. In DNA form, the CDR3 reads TGTGCCAGCAGCCCCCTGAGGGGGGAGGGGAATGAAAAACTGTTTTTT.

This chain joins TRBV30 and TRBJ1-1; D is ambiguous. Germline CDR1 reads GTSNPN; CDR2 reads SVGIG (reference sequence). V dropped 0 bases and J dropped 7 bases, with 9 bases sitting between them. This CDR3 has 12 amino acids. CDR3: CAWSVQSGEAFF. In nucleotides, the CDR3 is TGTGCCTGGAGTGTACAGTCAGGTGAAGCTTTCTTT.

The DNA of the CDR3 is TGTGCCAGCAGCGAACGCGGTACAGGGCTATCACCCCTCCACTTT. This codes for CASSERGTGLSPLHF. The J gene is TRBJ1-6, the V gene TRBV14; the D gene is possibly TRBD1 (6 bases). CDR1 and CDR2 (germline): SGHDN, FVKESK. CDR3 length: 15 amino acids. Trimming removed 5 bases at V and 10 bases at J, with 18 bases between.